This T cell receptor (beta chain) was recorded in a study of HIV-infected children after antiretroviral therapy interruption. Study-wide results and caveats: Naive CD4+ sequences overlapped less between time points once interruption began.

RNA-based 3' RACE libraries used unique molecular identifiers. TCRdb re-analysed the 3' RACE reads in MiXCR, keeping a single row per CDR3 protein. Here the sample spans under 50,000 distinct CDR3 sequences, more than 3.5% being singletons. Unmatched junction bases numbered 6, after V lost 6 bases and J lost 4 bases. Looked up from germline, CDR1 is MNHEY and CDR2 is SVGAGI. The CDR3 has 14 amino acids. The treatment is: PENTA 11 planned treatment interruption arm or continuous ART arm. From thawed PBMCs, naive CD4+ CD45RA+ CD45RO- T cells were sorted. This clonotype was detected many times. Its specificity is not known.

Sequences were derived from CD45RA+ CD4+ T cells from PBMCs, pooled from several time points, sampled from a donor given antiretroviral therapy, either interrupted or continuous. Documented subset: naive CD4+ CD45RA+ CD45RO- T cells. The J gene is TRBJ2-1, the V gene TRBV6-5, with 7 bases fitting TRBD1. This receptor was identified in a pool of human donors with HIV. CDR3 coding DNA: TGTGCCAGCAGGATGGGACAGAAATACAATGAGCAGTTCTTC. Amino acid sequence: CASRMGQKYNEQFF.